This T cell receptor beta chain was captured in a study of vaccination and CD4 T cells after COVID-19. Across the study: Overlapping SARS-CoV-2, HCoV-NL63, HCoV-OC43 and HCoV-229E spike peptides were used to stimulate cells. The authors gave control cultures a CEFX pool, an HIV-1 Nef pool, or no peptide.

Comment on this clonotype: The antigen is unknown.

Regarding time point: late sampling 161 to 241 days after vaccination in a few convalescent patients. Documented treatment: roughly 10-day PBMC culture with coronavirus spike peptide pools or control peptides (ViraFEST assay). The germline V gene has CDR1 ENHRY and CDR2 SYGVKD. V lost 4 bases and J 3 bases, leaving 15 bases between the germline ends. The CDR3 spans 15 residues. An Oncomine TCR Beta short-read assay was used to sequence the DNA from cultured CD4+ T cells. TCRdb processed the PCR reads anew with MiXCR; each CDR3 protein has one entry. In the table there are 20,000 to 25,000 distinct CDR3 sequences, 30% to 35% of which are singletons.

This receptor was obtained from a human donor who had recovered from COVID-19. Sample: CD4+ T cells from blood, cultured in vitro, taken about 7 months after SARS-CoV-2 vaccination. The rearrangement joins TRBV10-3 to TRBJ1-1; weak D call: TRBD1 (5 bases). CDR3 in amino acids: CAISGGGRSDTEAFF. DNA of the CDR3: TGTGCCATCAGTGGTGGGGGTCGTTCGGACACTGAAGCTTTCTTT.